The 26 T cell receptor beta chains in this list originate from one sample, sequenced in a study of cytomegalovirus exposure and HLA in healthy donors. The PCR had 60 Vbeta and 13 Jbeta primers. Clones were read by immunoSEQ multiplex PCR, and TCRdb kept only the in-frame ones, dropping some. The table shows approximately 220,000 clones, with over 60% occurring only once. Sequenced input: PBMCs. The receptors stem from a man aged 40-50 years in good health and CMV-seronegative.

The DNA for the CDR3 is TGTGCCAGCAGCTCGGATGGTACCCCAGGCGCGGAAGCTTTCTTT. Its translation is CASSSDGTPGAEAFF. The chain carries TRBV9 and TRBJ1-1; the D is unclear. Trimming pared 4 bases from V and 8 bases from J, leaving 21 bases between. There are 15 residues in the CDR3. Germline CDR1 reads SGDLS; CDR2 reads YYNGEE.

For the CDR3, the DNA is TGTGCCAGTAGTTCCCATCGACTAGCGGGAGCCTACGAGCAGTACTTC. Translating it yields CASSSHRLAGAYEQYF. The chain employs TRBV19 and TRBJ2-7, with 12 bases matching TRBD2. The CDR3 is 16 amino acids. The germline gives CDR1 LNHDA, CDR2 SQIVND (reference sequence). Trimming took 5 bases from V and 2 from J; bases not matched to a gene: 7.

There are a few counts of this clone. The genes are TRBV19 and TRBJ1-1; D is undetermined. The CDR3 runs 14 residues. The germline gives CDR1 LNHDA, CDR2 SQIVND (reference sequence). V was shortened by 7 bases and J by 1 base, with 13 bases between the two germline ends. The CDR3 region is CASTSALSNTEAFF. CDR3 sequence (DNA): TGTGCCAGTACCTCAGCGCTATCGAACACTGAAGCTTTCTTT.

Here the CDR3 reads CASSFSTGAYEQYF. CDR3 nucleotides: TGTGCCAGTAGTTTCTCTACCGGGGCCTACGAGCAGTACTTC. The V gene is TRBV19, the J gene TRBJ2-7; D is perhaps TRBD2 (5 bases). Germline V gives CDR1 LNHDA, CDR2 SQIVND (reference sequence). V gave up 5 bases and J gave up 2 bases, with 13 bases separating them. There are 14 residues in the CDR3.

As to this clone: At one boundary the junction diverges from the germline segment, which might be a read error. The chain couples TRBV29-1 to TRBJ2-5; 11 bases map to TRBD1. The CDR3 totals 12 residues. Per the germline V gene, CDR1 is SQVTM and CDR2 is ANQGSEA. CDR3 DNA sequence: TGCAGCGTTGAGACCGCGGACAGGGGGCGCGACTTC. This codes for CSVETADRGRDF.

This clone was seen a single time. V gene TRBV7-3 combines with J gene TRBJ2-5; 7 bases fit TRBD2. The CDR3 consists of 15 residues. With 5 bases clipped from V and 0 bases from J, the junction kept 6 bases outside the gene matches. CDR1 and CDR2 from the germline V gene are SGHTA and FQGTGA. In DNA form, the CDR3 reads TGTGCCAGCAGCCTTGCGGGGGAGTACCAAGAGACCCAGTACTTC. Its translation is CASSLAGEYQETQYF.

The chain uses TRBV19 and TRBJ2-2; 10 bases agree with TRBD2. The junction had 10 bases not matched to a gene; V was cut back by 2 bases and J by 4 bases. Germline V gives CDR1 LNHDA, CDR2 SQIVND (reference sequence). The CDR3 sequence is 18 residues long. CDR3 DNA: TGTGCCAGTAGTATAAAGAGGACTAGCGGAGCAGTCACCGGGGAGCTGTTTTTT. Its protein is CASSIKRTSGAVTGELFF.

J is TRBJ2-3 and V is TRBV29-1, with 14 bases lining up with TRBD2. The germline gives CDR1 SQVTM, CDR2 ANQGSEA. The CDR3 runs to 15 residues. CDR3: CTTWGLAGVSDTQYF. CDR3 DNA: TGCACTACTTGGGGACTAGCGGGAGTTTCAGATACGCAGTATTTT.

This chain joins TRBV14 and TRBJ2-7, with no clear D. Germline loops: CDR1 SGHDN, CDR2 FVKESK. The CDR3 is 13 amino acids. With 8 bases removed from V and 0 bases from J, the gap between germline ends came to 11 bases. The CDR3 region is CASGEVNSYEQYF. The CDR3 nucleotides are TGTGCCAGCGGCGAGGTAAACTCCTACGAGCAGTACTTC.

This clone was observed once. The chain combines TRBV7-3 with TRBJ2-1; 11 nucleotides match TRBD2. The V segment lost 3 bases and the J segment 3 bases; nucleotides outside the gene matches: 7. Germline CDR1 SGHTA, CDR2 FQGTGA. This CDR3 has 17 amino acids. The CDR3 DNA follows: TGTGCCAGCAGCTTTAATAGCGGGGGGGGAATCTACAATGAGCAGTTCTTC. This translates into CASSFNSGGGIYNEQFF.

The chain couples TRBV5-4 to TRBJ1-5; the match to TRBD1 covers 11 bases. The length of the CDR3 is 15 residues. With 4 bases clipped from V and 6 bases from J, the junction kept 6 bases outside the gene matches. Germline CDR1 and CDR2: SGHNT and YYREEE (reference sequence). In nucleotides, the CDR3 is TGTGCCAGCAGCGCGGACAGGGGGCAGGTTCAGCCCCAGCATTTT. Translating it yields CASSADRGQVQPQHF.

This sequence joins TRBV7-2 and TRBJ2-7, with 8 positions matching TRBD2. V gave up 5 bases and J gave up 2 bases; unmatched junction bases: 8. Germline V gene sequence: CDR1 SGHTA, CDR2 FQGNSA. The CDR3 has 15 amino acids. In nucleotides, the CDR3 is TGTGCCAGCAGCGAGCCGGGACTAGTCCCCTACGAGCAGTACTTC. As protein: CASSEPGLVPYEQYF.

The chain employs TRBV5-4 and TRBJ1-1; no clear D. V lost 1 base and J lost 1, with 5 bases in between. This CDR3 contains 13 residues. Germline V CDR1 and CDR2: SGHNT, YYREEE (reference sequence). CDR3 sequence (DNA): TGTGCCAGCAGCTTGAGACAGAACACTGAAGCTTTCTTT. The encoded protein is CASSLRQNTEAFF. Full variable domain (outside the CDR3, taken from reference TRBV5-4 and TRBJ1-1): ETGVTQSPTHLIKTRGQQVTLRCSSQSGHNTVSWYQQALGQGPQFIFQYYREEENGRGNFPPRFSGLQFPNYSSELNVNALELDDSALYLCASSLRQNTEAFFGQGTRLTVV.

The CDR3 DNA reads TGCGCCAGCAGCTCCCGACTAGCGGGGGGGACAGATACGCAGTATTTT. Protein sequence: CASSSRLAGGTDTQYF. The chain joins TRBV4-1 to TRBJ2-3; TRBD2 aligns across 14 bases. Unmatched junction bases numbered 4, after V lost 5 bases and J lost 3 bases. The CDR3 loop spans 16 amino acids. Per the germline V gene, CDR1 is MGHRA and CDR2 is YSYEKL.

As concerns this clone: Germline is not matched at one junction end, which may reflect a read error. The gene calls are TRBV27 and TRBJ2-7; TRBD1 matches at 8 bases. Germline assignment: CDR1 MNHEY and CDR2 SMNVEV (reference sequence). The CDR3 covers 13 residues. The CDR3 here is CASSFGTGYGQYF. In DNA, the CDR3 is TGTGCCAGCAGTTTTGGGACAGGCTACGGGCAGTACTTC.

The gene calls are TRBV5-1 and TRBJ2-3, with D possibly matching TRBD2 (5 bases). Germline V CDR1 and CDR2: SGHRS, YFSETQ. Trimming cost V 0 bases and J 6 bases, with 11 bases left between them. This CDR3 region has 14 residues. The CDR3 sequence is CASSLEGQRDTQYF. For the CDR3, the DNA is TGCGCCAGCAGCTTGGAAGGTCAGCGGGATACGCAGTATTTT.

V gene TRBV25-1 combines with J gene TRBJ2-3; D may be TRBD2 (6 bases). Germline V gene sequence: CDR1 MGHDK, CDR2 SYGVNS. The ends were cut back, 3 bases at V and 3 bases at J, with 7 bases in the middle. This CDR3 spans 13 amino acids. DNA of the CDR3: TGTGCCAGCAGTGACGGGGGAACAGATACGCAGTATTTT. It codes for CASSDGGTDTQYF. Looking up the rest from reference TRBV25-1 and TRBJ2-3 gives the full variable domain: EADIYQTPRYLVIGTGKKITLECSQTMGHDKMYWYQQDPGMELHLIHYSYGVNSTEKGDLSSESTVSRIRTEHFPLTLESARPSHTSQYLCASSDGGTDTQYFGPGTRLTVL.

The V and J genes are TRBV7-2 and TRBJ1-2; 7 positions agree with TRBD1. CDR1 is SGHTA, CDR2 FQGNSA, per germline. The CDR3 consists of 18 residues. V lost 0 bases to trimming and J lost 8 bases; unmatched junction nucleotides: 18. The CDR3 is CASSLARETGLIGNGYTF. The DNA of the CDR3 is TGTGCCAGCAGCTTAGCTCGGGAGACAGGGTTGATCGGGAACGGCTACACCTTC.

The genes are TRBV4-1 and TRBJ2-7; no definite D call. The ends were cut back, 4 bases at V and 6 bases at J, with 16 bases in the middle. Germline CDR1 is MGHRA and CDR2 is YSYEKL. The CDR3 is 14 amino acids. The CDR3 DNA follows: TGCGCCAGCAGCCCCCTGTACGTACCGAGCGAGCAGTACTTC. Protein product: CASSPLYVPSEQYF.

The chain links TRBV28 to TRBJ2-5, with 8 bases fitting TRBD1. Germline V CDR1 and CDR2: MDHEN, SYDVKM. The CDR3 length is 15 residues. The trim removed 7 bases at V and 0 bases at J, leaving 7 bases unmatched. The CDR3 loop reads CASTTQGADQETQYF. The CDR3 region has the DNA TGTGCCAGCACCACCCAGGGGGCGGACCAAGAGACCCAGTACTTC. The full variable domain, rest sourced from reference TRBV28 and TRBJ2-5, is DVKVTQSSRYLVKRTGEKVFLECVQDMDHENMFWYRQDPGLGLRLIYFSYDVKMKEKGDIPEGYSVSREKKERFSLILESASTNQTSMYLCASTTQGADQETQYFGPGTRLLVL.

The chain combines TRBV7-3 with TRBJ2-1, with TRBD2 matching over 14 bases. Trimming cost V 5 bases and J 4 bases; bases outside gene matches: 7. CDR1 SGHTA and CDR2 FQGTGA come from the germline V gene. The CDR3 sequence is 17 residues long. The chain's CDR3 is CASSLVGLAGVYNEQFF. In DNA, the CDR3 is TGTGCCAGCAGCCTCGTGGGACTAGCGGGAGTATACAATGAGCAGTTCTTC.

The chain recombines TRBV28 with TRBJ1-5, with D possibly TRBD1 on 5 matching bases. The CDR3 covers 15 residues. Trimming shortened V by 9 bases and J by 5 bases, and 20 bases separated the two germline ends. Germline V lookup: CDR1 MDHEN, CDR2 SYDVKM. Written as DNA, the CDR3 is TGTGCCAGTAGGGACCTCAAAAAGCGGGATCAGCCCCAGCATTTT. Translated: CASRDLKKRDQPQHF.

This rearrangement joins TRBV28 to TRBJ2-1, with 12 bases identical to TRBD2. This CDR3 region has 20 residues. Germline loops: CDR1 MDHEN, CDR2 SYDVKM. J was trimmed by 12 bases and V by 5 bases; bases with no gene match: 26. DNA of the CDR3: TGTGCCAGCAGTCCACCGTCCTCGAGGAACCTAGCGGGAGGGCCAATGGGGCAGTTCTTC. Amino acids: CASSPPSSRNLAGGPMGQFF.

J is TRBJ2-2 and V is TRBV7-9, with 10 bases lining up with TRBD1. The CDR3 length is 15 residues. Germline loops: CDR1 SEHNR, CDR2 FQNEAQ (reference sequence). The junction had 5 bases not matched to a gene; V was cut back by 5 bases and J by 5 bases. CDR3 sequence (DNA): TGTGCCAGCAGCCGACAGGGGGCTCGTACCGGGGAGCTGTTTTTT. The encoded protein is CASSRQGARTGELFF. Variable domain in full (rest from reference TRBV7-9 and TRBJ2-2): DTGVSQNPRHKITKRGQNVTFRCDPISEHNRLYWYRQTLGQGPEFLTYFQNEAQLEKSRLLSDRFSAERPKGSFSTLEIQRTEQGDSAMYLCASSRQGARTGELFFGEGSRLTVL.

The gene calls are TRBV29-1 and TRBJ2-2; 7 bases agree with TRBD1. J was trimmed by 0 bases and V by 5 bases; bases with no gene match: 3. The CDR3 spans 14 residues. The V gene's germline CDR1 is SQVTM and CDR2 ANQGSEA. The CDR3 loop reads CSVRDRTNTGELFF. Written as DNA, the CDR3 is TGCAGCGTTCGGGACAGAACGAACACCGGGGAGCTGTTTTTT.

About this clone: Distinct nucleotide sequences in the sample also encode this CDR3. The rearrangement joins TRBV18 to TRBJ1-2, with D perhaps matching TRBD1 (5 bases). The germline V gene encodes CDR1 KGHSH and CDR2 LQKENI. Trimming shortened V by 2 bases and J by 3 bases, and 7 bases separated the two germline ends. The CDR3 consists of 13 residues. The CDR3 nucleotides read TGTGCCAGCTCACCAGGGGGGGACTATGGCTACACCTTC. Its protein is CASSPGGDYGYTF. The complete variable domain, with remaining parts taken from reference TRBV18 and TRBJ1-2, reads NAGVMQNPRHLVRRRGQEARLRCSPMKGHSHVYWYRQLPEEGLKFMVYLQKENIIDESGMPKERFSAEFPKEGPSILRIQQVVRGDSAAYFCASSPGGDYGYTFGSGTRLTVV.